Below are 22 T cell receptor beta chains sequenced from a single sample in a study of shared clonotypes between healthy human individuals. The repertoire was sequenced with immunoSEQ multiplex PCR; TCRdb's copy has only in-frame clones and lacks some. In the table there are 760,000 or so clones, roughly 96% of which are singletons. Cells designated naive CD8 were CD45RO-negative and were positively selected for CCR7, with terminally differentiated effector memory CD45RA+ cells excluded. What was sequenced was naive CD8+ T cells sorted from blood. Every receptor here comes from a man aged 25 to 40 in good health.

The CDR3 region is CASSLLTGTVEQFF. The CDR3 bases are TGTGCCAGCAGTCTGTTGACAGGAACCGTTGAGCAGTTCTTC. The chain employs TRBV27 and TRBJ2-1; D perhaps matches TRBD1 (6 bases). Germline lookup yields CDR1 MNHEY and CDR2 SMNVEV (reference sequence). The CDR3 consists of 14 residues. With 5 bases removed from V and 9 bases from J, the gap between germline ends came to 17 bases.

This chain's CDR3 is CASSHGPKVFEQFF. The CDR3 region has the DNA TGTGCCAGCAGCCATGGGCCGAAGGTATTTGAGCAGTTCTTC. The V gene is TRBV7-9, the J gene TRBJ2-1; no clear D gene. The CDR3 loop spans 14 amino acids. Germline CDR1 reads SEHNR; CDR2 reads FQNEAQ (reference sequence). Between the trimmed V and J ends, which lost 5 bases and 9 bases, there was a span of 17 bases.

The chain has TRBV15 and TRBJ1-1; the D is unclear. The CDR3 is made up of 13 amino acids. Per germline, CDR1 LNHNV and CDR2 YYDKDF (reference sequence). V was cut by 0 bases and J by 3 bases, with 5 bases left in between. The CDR3 here is CATSRDPDTEAFF. As DNA, the CDR3 is TGTGCCACCAGCAGAGATCCGGACACTGAAGCTTTCTTT.

V gene TRBV4-2 combines with J gene TRBJ2-7; D unclear. There are 14 residues in the CDR3. The V and J ends lost 0 bases and 3 bases respectively, with 9 bases between them. CDR1 is LGHNA, CDR2 YNFKEQ, per germline. For the CDR3, the DNA is TGTGCCAGCAGCCAAGAAATCTTTAACTACGAGCAGTACTTC. Its protein is CASSQEIFNYEQYF.

This rearrangement joins TRBV5-1 to TRBJ2-5; D possibly corresponds to TRBD2 (6 bases). This CDR3 has 15 residues. The V end was cut by 3 bases, the J end by 0 bases, with 12 bases between. Germline loops: CDR1 SGHRS, CDR2 YFSETQ. This chain's CDR3 is CASSWHPGDQETQYF. The CDR3 coding sequence is TGCGCCAGCAGCTGGCACCCGGGAGACCAAGAGACCCAGTACTTC.

The chain couples TRBV27 to TRBJ2-7; TRBD2 matches at 10 bases. Germline CDR1 and CDR2: MNHEY and SMNVEV (reference sequence). The CDR3 runs to 16 residues. J lost 6 bases, V lost 2 bases, and 10 bases had no gene match. The DNA of the CDR3 is TGTGCCAGCAGTTTACTCGGAGCGGGAGGGCCGGTCGAGCAGTACTTC. The encoded protein is CASSLLGAGGPVEQYF.

The rearrangement links TRBV6-5 to TRBJ2-7; TRBD2 is a possible D gene (5 bases). The germline V and J ends were trimmed by 6 bases and 2 bases, with 14 bases remaining between them. This CDR3 is built from 14 residues. Per the germline V gene, CDR1 is MNHEY and CDR2 is SVGAGI. In DNA, the CDR3 is TGTGCCAGCAGGCCTCGACGGGGAACCTACGAGCAGTACTTC. This translates into CASRPRRGTYEQYF.

The gene calls are TRBV5-1 and TRBJ1-5; D perhaps matches TRBD1 (6 bases). V lost 4 bases and J 2 bases, leaving 19 bases between the germline ends. Germline assignment: CDR1 SGHRS and CDR2 YFSETQ. This CDR3 region has 17 residues. CDR3 coding DNA: TGCGCCAGCAGCCCAAGCGTAGGACCAGGGGGCAATCAGCCCCAGCATTTT. Protein product: CASSPSVGPGGNQPQHF.

The table lists this clone with a count of one. As DNA, the CDR3 is TGTGCCAGCAGTGGGCCGGACAGGGTCAAACAAGAGACCCAGTACTTC. Encoded protein: CASSGPDRVKQETQYF. The chain is built from TRBV6-1 and TRBJ2-5; 8 bases match TRBD1. The junction had 9 bases not matched to a gene; V was cut back by 4 bases and J by 2 bases. Germline assignment: CDR1 MNHNS and CDR2 SASEGT. The CDR3 has 16 amino acids.

The V call is TRBV2, the J call TRBJ2-1, with D perhaps assigned TRBD1 or TRBD2 (5 bases each). The CDR3 extends over 17 amino acids. Germline V gives CDR1 SNHLY, CDR2 FYNNEI. Trimming removed 1 base at V and 0 bases at J, with 13 bases between. CDR3 DNA: TGTGCCAGCAGTGAAGACCGGGACGCGAGCTCCTACAATGAGCAGTTCTTC. It codes for CASSEDRDASSYNEQFF.

The V call is TRBV6-6, the J call TRBJ2-1; 7 bases agree with TRBD2. V shed 7 bases and J 2 bases; nucleotides not matched to a gene: 11. The CDR3 is 16 residues long. CDR1 MNHNY and CDR2 SVGAGI come from the germline V gene (reference sequence). This CDR3 is CASTLASAGPYNEQFF. The CDR3 DNA is TGTGCCAGCACCCTAGCGTCAGCGGGGCCCTACAATGAGCAGTTCTTC.

V is TRBV18 and J is TRBJ2-1; TRBD1 might be the D (5 bases). The germline V gene has CDR1 KGHSH and CDR2 LQKENI. This CDR3 has 14 amino acids. V was cut by 5 bases and J by 5 bases, with 13 bases left in between. The CDR3 sequence: CASSLRTRNNEQFF. CDR3 DNA sequence: TGTGCCAGCTCATTACGGACAAGAAACAATGAGCAGTTCTTC.

This clone was detected once. This chain uses TRBV7-8 with TRBJ1-2; 7 bases fit TRBD1. Germline V gives CDR1 SGHVS, CDR2 FQNEAQ. J lost 2 bases, V lost 3 bases, and 6 bases had no gene match. CDR3 length: 15 residues. This CDR3 reads CASSFASTGNYGYTF. The CDR3 DNA follows: TGTGCCAGCAGCTTCGCCTCGACAGGGAACTATGGCTACACCTTC. The full variable domain, rest sourced from reference TRBV7-8 and TRBJ1-2, is GAGVSQSPRYKVAKRGQDVALRCDPISGHVSLFWYQQALGQGPEFLTYFQNEAQLDKSGLPSDRFFAERPEGSVSTLKIQRTQQEDSAVYLCASSFASTGNYGYTFGSGTRLTVV.

The chain recombines TRBV5-1 with TRBJ1-5; D may be TRBD1 (6 bases). Germline loops: CDR1 SGHRS, CDR2 YFSETQ. Trimming took off 0 bases at V and 4 bases at J, with 11 bases between the two ends. The CDR3 is 15 residues long. The CDR3 reads CASSLVDSTNQPQHF. In nucleotides, the CDR3 is TGCGCCAGCAGCTTGGTGGACAGTACTAATCAGCCCCAGCATTTT.

This clone was counted a single time. The genes are TRBV6-4 and TRBJ2-1; 8 bases map to TRBD2. The CDR3 extends over 12 amino acids. V lost 9 bases, J lost 5 bases, and 3 bases stayed unmatched. From germline, CDR1 is MRHNA and CDR2 SNTAGT. The CDR3 nucleotides are TGTGCCAGGACTAGCGCTGACAATGAGCAGTTCTTC. This sequence encodes CARTSADNEQFF.

V is TRBV15 and J is TRBJ2-2; TRBD1 might be the D (5 bases). The V and J ends lost 8 bases and 3 bases respectively, with 16 bases between them. The CDR3 runs to 15 residues. Germline assignment: CDR1 LNHNV and CDR2 YYDKDF (reference sequence). The CDR3 here is CATLVPGKDTGELFF. CDR3 nucleotides: TGTGCCACCCTTGTCCCAGGGAAGGACACCGGGGAGCTGTTTTTT. Looking up the rest from reference TRBV15 and TRBJ2-2 gives the full variable domain: DAMVIQNPRYQVTQFGKPVTLSCSQTLNHNVMYWYQQKSSQAPKLLFHYYDKDFNNEADTPDNFQSRRPNTSFCFLDIRSPGLGDTAMYLCATLVPGKDTGELFFGEGSRLTVL.

The rearrangement uses TRBV5-4 and TRBJ2-2; D gene ambiguous. V was shortened by 0 bases and J by 8 bases, with 11 bases between the two germline ends. Germline V gene sequence: CDR1 SGHNT, CDR2 YYREEE (reference sequence). The CDR3 has 14 residues. The CDR3 DNA follows: TGTGCCAGCAGCTTGGAAGCGCCAAGTGGGGAGCTGTTTTTT. It is translated as CASSLEAPSGELFF.

The rearrangement uses TRBV19 and TRBJ2-1; D is unclear. The CDR3 runs to 12 residues. V was cut by 5 bases and J by 5 bases, with 7 bases left in between. The germline CDR1 and CDR2 sequences are LNHDA and SQIVND (reference sequence). This CDR3 reads CASSYQNNEQFF. CDR3 coding DNA: TGTGCCAGTAGTTATCAAAACAATGAGCAGTTCTTC.

J is TRBJ2-1 and V is TRBV11-3; 9 bases are a match to TRBD1. Trimming removed 1 base from V and 3 bases from J; junction bases left unmatched: 10. The CDR3 is 18 residues long. Germline V gene sequence: CDR1 SGHNT, CDR2 YENEEA. The CDR3 coding sequence is TGTGCCAGCAGCTTAGCCAACTCCGGGACAGGGATCTACAATGAGCAGTTCTTC. As protein: CASSLANSGTGIYNEQFF.

This chain joins TRBV4-1 and TRBJ2-7, with 11 bases fitting TRBD2. Germline CDR1 reads MGHRA; CDR2 reads YSYEKL. The trim removed 3 bases at V and 6 bases at J, leaving 7 bases unmatched. CDR3 length: 15 residues. This CDR3 is CASSHTSGSYSEQYF. The CDR3 DNA reads TGCGCCAGCAGCCACACTAGCGGGAGCTACTCCGAGCAGTACTTC.

The rearrangement links TRBV7-9 to TRBJ2-7; 7 bases are shared with TRBD1. V lost 7 bases, J lost 3 bases, and 9 bases stayed unmatched. There are 14 residues in the CDR3. Germline-derived CDR1 and CDR2 are SEHNR and FQNEAQ (reference sequence). For the CDR3, the DNA is TGTGCCAGCACCTCCGGGACAGAAAGCTACGAGCAGTACTTC. Translated: CASTSGTESYEQYF.

The chain couples TRBV30 to TRBJ1-1; D not certain. The V end lost 0 bases, the J end lost 1 base, and 12 bases lay between the germline ends. Germline lookup yields CDR1 GTSNPN and CDR2 SVGIG (reference sequence). The CDR3 is made up of 15 amino acids. CDR3 bases: TGTGCCTGGAGTGTACTTGATACAGCGAACACTGAAGCTTTCTTT. It codes for CAWSVLDTANTEAFF.